This entry features one T cell receptor beta chain sequence. Generated by immunoSEQ multiplex PCR, the TCRdb table keeps only in-frame clones and is missing some. The table includes about 17,000 clones, around four fifths detected once. This record belongs to a study of OX40 agonist ivuxolimab in advanced cancers. About the study: Intravenous ivuxolimab at 0.01 to 10 mg/kg was given to patients every 2 weeks.

CDR3 length: 14 amino acids. Unmatched junction bases numbered 6, after V lost 4 bases and J lost 6 bases. The germline CDR1 and CDR2 sequences are MDHEN and SYDVKM. The sequence was collected from an adult with an advanced solid tumor such as melanoma, head and neck, liver or kidney cancer. Specimen: CD4+ or CD8+ T cells sorted from blood, collected in a trial of the OX40 agonist ivuxolimab. The rearrangement links TRBV28 to TRBJ1-5, with 7 positions matching TRBD1. CDR3 protein: CASSSQGVRQPQHF. The DNA for the CDR3 is TGTGCCAGCAGTTCTCAGGGGGTCCGTCAGCCCCAGCATTTT.